These 29 T cell receptor beta chains were sequenced from one sample in a study of identical twins. TCRdb re-called the 5' RACE reads with MiXCR, one entry per CDR3 protein. The sample has about 890,000 distinct CDR3 sequences; more than 9% are singletons. The same data also went into a second study, on yellow fever vaccine responses in identical twins.

The sample consisted of PBMCs. The receptors here all came from a woman between 18 and 30 years old in good health.

The table lists this clonotype with a few counts. This chain connects TRBV20-1 to TRBJ2-1, with TRBD2 as a possible D gene (5 bases). The germline V and J ends were trimmed by 0 bases and 3 bases, with 36 bases remaining between them. The germline V gene encodes CDR1 DFQATT and CDR2 SNEGSKA (reference sequence). The CDR3 has 23 amino acids. CDR3 residues: CSARDLYATPDTSSNSDYNEQFF. DNA for the CDR3: TGCAGTGCTAGAGATCTTTACGCTACCCCAGATACATCCTCCAATAGCGACTACAATGAGCAGTTCTTC.

The rearrangement joins TRBV4-1 to TRBJ1-2, with D unclear. The CDR3 totals 15 residues. Per germline, CDR1 MGHRA and CDR2 YSYEKL. Trimming removed 1 base from V and 0 bases from J, with 9 bases in between. CDR3 protein: CASSQVVGTNYGYTF. CDR3 sequence (DNA): TGCGCCAGCAGCCAAGTTGTGGGCACTAACTATGGCTACACCTTC.

This clonotype was seen a few times. The chain recombines TRBV3-1 with TRBJ2-2; D gene ambiguous. Trimming cost V 1 base and J 3 bases, with 9 bases left between them. Germline V lookup: CDR1 LGHDT, CDR2 YNNKEL (reference sequence). The CDR3 spans 15 residues. CDR3 amino acids: CASSQVILDTGELFF. Written as DNA, the CDR3 is TGTGCCAGCAGCCAAGTCATTCTCGACACCGGGGAGCTGTTTTTT.

This clonotype was observed many times. The genes are TRBV28 and TRBJ2-4; D not resolved. Trimming left V 8 bases short and J 0 bases short, with 14 bases between. The CDR3 runs to 15 residues. Germline V gives CDR1 MDHEN, CDR2 SYDVKM. The CDR3 loop is CASGSMALAKNIQYF. In DNA, the CDR3 is TGTGCCAGCGGATCAATGGCCCTAGCCAAAAACATTCAGTACTTC.

The J gene is TRBJ2-1, the V gene TRBV5-1, with TRBD2 matching 8 bases. The germline V gene has CDR1 SGHRS and CDR2 YFSETQ. This CDR3 spans 16 amino acids. After removal of 4 bases from V and 5 bases from J, the junction contained 11 bases not matched to a gene. CDR3 sequence (DNA): TGCGCCAGCAGCCCCCGCGGTAGCGGGGACCACAATGAGCAGTTCTTC. Amino acid sequence: CASSPRGSGDHNEQFF.

This clonotype has more than one count but fewer than ten. This chain connects TRBV5-5 to TRBJ2-7; tentatively, D is TRBD1 (5 bases). Per germline, CDR1 SGHKS and CDR2 YYEKEE (reference sequence). Between the trimmed V and J ends, which lost 4 bases and 7 bases, there was a span of 21 bases. The CDR3 totals 15 residues. The CDR3 loop reads CASSTQGSPFGEQYF. CDR3 DNA: TGTGCCAGCAGCACGCAGGGTAGTCCATTTGGGGAGCAGTACTTC.

This clonotype was counted a few times. The genes are TRBV6-2 or TRBV6-3 and TRBJ2-7, with 16 nucleotides matching TRBD2. The J segment lost 3 bases and the V segment lost 4 bases, leaving 9 bases of the junction unmatched. The germline CDR1 and CDR2 sequences are MNHEY and SVGEGT. There are 18 residues in the CDR3. Here the CDR3 reads CASSSSGTSGRVRYEQYF. CDR3 DNA: TGTGCCAGCAGTTCCTCAGGGACTAGCGGGAGGGTACGCTACGAGCAGTACTTC.

Remarks on this clonotype: A read error may account for a junction end that differs from germline. The rearrangement links TRBV12-3 or TRBV12-4 to TRBJ2-4; 7 bases map to TRBD1. CDR3 length: 15 amino acids. CDR3 sequence reads: CASSPSGTVKNFQYF. The CDR3 nucleotides are TGTGCCAGCAGTCCTTCCGGGACAGTCAAAAACTTTCAGTACTTC.

This clonotype came up many times. This sequence joins TRBV11-2 and TRBJ2-1, with D uncertain. Germline assignment: CDR1 SGHAT and CDR2 FQNNGV. The germline V and J ends were trimmed by 3 bases and 4 bases, with 10 bases remaining between them. The CDR3 length is 14 residues. The CDR3 protein is CASSFQQLYNEQFF. CDR3 sequence (DNA): TGTGCCAGCAGCTTCCAGCAGCTATACAATGAGCAGTTCTTC.

CDR3 residues: CASSLVASGSGGEQYF. CDR3 bases: TGTGCCAGCAGCTTGGTTGCGAGTGGGAGCGGAGGCGAGCAGTACTTC. This chain links TRBV5-6 with TRBJ2-7; tentative D call: TRBD2 (5 bases). CDR1 and CDR2 from the germline V gene are SGHDT and YYEEEE. The V end was cut by 0 bases, the J end by 6 bases, with 19 bases between. The CDR3 is 16 residues long. Full variable domain (rest looked up from reference TRBV5-6 and TRBJ2-7): DAGVTQSPTHLIKTRGQQVTLRCSPKSGHDTVSWYQQALGQGPQFIFQYYEEEERQRGNFPDRFSGHQFPNYSSELNVNALLLGDSALYLCASSLVASGSGGEQYFGPGTRLTVT.

This clonotype was observed at least ten times. The rearrangement links TRBV7-9 to TRBJ2-3; no definite D call. The CDR3 has 13 residues. The V and J ends lost 6 bases and 3 bases respectively, with 10 bases between them. Germline CDR1 and CDR2: SEHNR and FQNEAQ (reference sequence). Written as DNA, the CDR3 is TGTGCCAGCAGAAGAGAAGAGACAGATACGCAGTATTTT. Translated: CASRREETDTQYF.

This clonotype was counted a few times. This chain links TRBV20-1 with TRBJ2-3; weak D call: TRBD2 (7 bases). This CDR3 is 16 amino acids long. Trimming shortened V by 3 bases and J by 0 bases, and 16 bases separated the two germline ends. Germline V gene sequence: CDR1 DFQATT, CDR2 SNEGSKA (reference sequence). This CDR3 is CSASSAGARSTDTQYF. CDR3 DNA: TGCAGTGCTAGTTCGGCGGGGGCCCGCAGCACAGATACGCAGTATTTT.

The gene calls are TRBV12-3 or TRBV12-4 and TRBJ2-2, with D perhaps matching TRBD1 or TRBD2 (5 bases each). The CDR3 runs to 15 residues. V shed 7 bases and J shed 8 bases, with 20 bases lying between them. CDR3 sequence (DNA): TGTGCCAGCAACCGAGGGGCCAGCACCGGAGGGGAGCTGTTTTTT. This translates into CASNRGASTGGELFF.

This clonotype has only a few counts. The chain's CDR3 is CATSSQGLAAYNEQFF. CDR3 nucleotides: TGTGCCACCAGTTCCCAAGGCCTAGCGGCCTACAATGAGCAGTTCTTC. This chain links TRBV24-1 with TRBJ2-1, with TRBD2 matching 7 bases. Germline-derived CDR1 and CDR2 are KGHDR and SFDVKD. This CDR3 spans 16 amino acids. J lost 2 bases, V lost 6 bases, and 9 bases had no gene match.

V gene TRBV12-3 or TRBV12-4 combines with J gene TRBJ1-2; no clear D gene. This CDR3 region has 11 residues. V was pared by 8 bases and J by 7 bases, with 11 bases between. CDR3 residues: CASQFKGGYTF. The CDR3 nucleotides are TGTGCCAGCCAGTTTAAGGGTGGCTACACCTTC.

This clonotype came up a few times. The V gene is TRBV7-6, the J gene TRBJ2-7; D is perhaps TRBD1 (5 bases). CDR1 is SGHVS, CDR2 FNYEAQ, per germline. V was pared by 2 bases and J by 5 bases, with 10 bases between. The CDR3 loop spans 13 amino acids. CDR3 coding DNA: TGTGCCAGCAGCTTAAGCAGGGTGGACGAGCAGTACTTC. This gives the protein CASSLSRVDEQYF.

This clonotype was counted at least ten times. V and J are TRBV29-1 and TRBJ2-1; D is ambiguous. Trimming shortened V by 4 bases and J by 2 bases, and 9 bases separated the two germline ends. This CDR3 has 13 residues. Germline CDR1 reads SQVTM; CDR2 reads ANQGSEA. The CDR3 protein is CSVVVKTYNEQFF. CDR3 sequence (DNA): TGCAGCGTTGTGGTCAAGACCTACAATGAGCAGTTCTTC.

The chain carries TRBV7-2 and TRBJ1-5, with a possible D match to TRBD1 (5 bases). V lost 1 base, J lost 3 bases, and 10 bases lay in between. This CDR3 comprises 15 residues. Looked up from germline, CDR1 is SGHTA and CDR2 is FQGNSA. CDR3 amino acids: CASSLGDGSNQPQHF. DNA for the CDR3: TGTGCCAGCAGCTTAGGGGACGGATCCAATCAGCCCCAGCATTTT.

This clonotype was found many times. V is TRBV20-1 and J is TRBJ2-2; possible D gene TRBD2, 6 bases. The V end lost 0 bases, the J end lost 3 bases, and 17 bases lay between the germline ends. Germline values: CDR1 DFQATT, CDR2 SNEGSKA (reference sequence). The CDR3 covers 17 residues. CDR3 residues: CSARDRGSGRDTGELFF. DNA of the CDR3: TGCAGTGCTAGAGATCGGGGCTCCGGGAGAGACACCGGGGAGCTGTTTTTT.

This chain joins TRBV2 and TRBJ2-5, with D uncertain. V dropped 4 bases and J dropped 1 base, with 7 bases sitting between them. Germline-derived CDR1 and CDR2 are SNHLY and FYNNEI. The CDR3 has 13 residues. CDR3 in amino acids: CASSVGRQETQYF. The CDR3 DNA sequence: TGTGCCAGCAGTGTAGGTCGCCAAGAGACCCAGTACTTC.

The gene calls are TRBV19 and TRBJ1-5; TRBD1 might be the D (5 bases). CDR1 and CDR2 (germline): LNHDA, SQIVND (reference sequence). The CDR3 covers 15 residues. Between the trimmed V and J ends, which lost 2 bases and 7 bases, there was a span of 15 bases. The chain's CDR3 is CASSIWEGPGQPQHF. In DNA form, the CDR3 reads TGTGCCAGTAGTATATGGGAGGGGCCTGGGCAGCCCCAGCATTTT.

This clonotype showed up just a few times. The V gene is TRBV20-1, the J gene TRBJ1-1; a weak D match, TRBD1 (5 bases). This CDR3 comprises 15 residues. CDR1 and CDR2 from the germline V gene are DFQATT and SNEGSKA (reference sequence). The ends were cut back, 0 bases at V and 5 bases at J, with 16 bases in the middle. In DNA form, the CDR3 reads TGCAGTGCTAGAGATCGGGGCTGGGAAGGTACTGAAGCTTTCTTT. It codes for CSARDRGWEGTEAFF.

This clonotype has more than one count but fewer than ten. The V and J genes are TRBV20-1 and TRBJ2-5; TRBD2 agrees at 8 bases. CDR1 and CDR2 (germline): DFQATT, SNEGSKA (reference sequence). This CDR3 region has 14 residues. Losses at the gene ends were 0 bases for V and 4 bases for J; bases not matched to a gene: 4. The CDR3 DNA follows: TGCAGTGCTAGAGATATCACTAGCGGAGAGACCCAGTACTTC. This encodes CSARDITSGETQYF.

This clonotype was detected only a few times. V and J are TRBV5-1 and TRBJ2-1, with D possibly matching TRBD2 (6 bases). V was clipped by 0 bases and J by 8 bases, with 12 bases between them. Looked up from germline, CDR1 is SGHRS and CDR2 is YFSETQ. The CDR3 contains 14 residues. The chain's CDR3 is CASSLDGTLDEQFF. CDR3 DNA sequence: TGCGCCAGCAGCTTGGATGGGACTTTGGATGAGCAGTTCTTC.

In DNA, the CDR3 is TGTGCCAGCAGTTCGACAGGGGGGAAAAGGTATTTT. It codes for CASSSTGGKRYF. The chain is built from TRBV27 and TRBJ2-3; 9 bases are shared with TRBD1. CDR3 length: 12 residues. Trimming at V came to 4 bases and at J to 14 bases, leaving 7 bases not matched to a gene. CDR1 is MNHEY and CDR2 is SMNVEV in the germline V gene (reference sequence).

This chain uses TRBV6-1 with TRBJ2-7, with TRBD2 identical over 11 bases. The V gene's germline CDR1 is MNHNS and CDR2 SASEGT. J lost 4 bases, V lost 4 bases, and 6 bases had no gene match. This CDR3 contains 15 residues. CDR3: CASSAGTSGRYEQYV. The CDR3, as DNA: TGTGCCAGCAGTGCCGGGACTAGCGGCCGATACGAGCAGTACGTC.

This clonotype was recorded a few times. This rearrangement joins TRBV18 to TRBJ1-1; the match to TRBD1 covers 7 bases. CDR3 length equals 17 residues. CDR1 and CDR2 from the germline V gene are KGHSH and LQKENI. V shed 2 bases and J 0 bases; nucleotides not matched to a gene: 9. DNA of the CDR3: TGTGCCAGCTCACCATACCAGGACAGGCCGATGAACACTGAAGCTTTCTTT. It codes for CASSPYQDRPMNTEAFF.

This clonotype was detected ten times or more. The chain links TRBV14 to TRBJ1-3, with TRBD1 matching 8 bases. The CDR3 consists of 15 residues. With V trimmed by 3 bases and J by 3 bases, 4 bases remained unmatched. The germline CDR1 and CDR2 sequences are SGHDN and FVKESK. The CDR3 coding sequence is TGTGCCAGCAGCCACCTAACAGGGGGTGGAAACACCATATATTTT. This sequence encodes CASSHLTGGGNTIYF.

The chain has TRBV7-6 and TRBJ2-7; D possibly corresponds to TRBD1 (5 bases). This CDR3 spans 15 amino acids. Germline values: CDR1 SGHVS, CDR2 FNYEAQ. Deletions cut 5 bases from V and 0 bases from J, with 14 bases between. The CDR3: CASSPRTTDSYEQYF. CDR3 DNA sequence: TGTGCCAGCAGCCCGAGGACAACGGACTCCTACGAGCAGTACTTC.